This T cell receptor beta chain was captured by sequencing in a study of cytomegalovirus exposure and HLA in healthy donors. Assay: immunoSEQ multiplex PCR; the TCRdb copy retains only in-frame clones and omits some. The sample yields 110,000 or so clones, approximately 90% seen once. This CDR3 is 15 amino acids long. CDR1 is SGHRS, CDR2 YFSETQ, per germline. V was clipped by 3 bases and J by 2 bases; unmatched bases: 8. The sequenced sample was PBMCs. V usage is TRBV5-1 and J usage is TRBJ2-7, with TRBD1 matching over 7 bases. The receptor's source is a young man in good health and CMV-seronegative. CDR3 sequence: CASSSTGQGAYEQYF. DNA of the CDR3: TGCGCCAGCAGCTCGACAGGGCAGGGGGCCTACGAGCAGTACTTC. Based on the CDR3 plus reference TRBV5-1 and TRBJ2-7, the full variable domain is KAGVTQTPRYLIKTRGQQVTLSCSPISGHRSVSWYQQTPGQGLQFLFEYFSETQRNKGNFPGRFSGRQFSNSRSEMNVSTLELGDSALYLCASSSTGQGAYEQYFGPGTRLTVT.